What follows describes a single TCR beta chain. Germline CDR1 is MNHEY and CDR2 is SVGAGI. CDR3 size: 16 residues. V gave up 2 bases and J gave up 7 bases, with 20 bases separating them. The entry originates in a study of preoperative IRX-2 immunotherapy in early breast cancer. The treatment: preoperative locoregional IRX-2 cytokine immunotherapy. Preoperative locoregional IRX-2 cytokine immunotherapy was tested in the phase Ib source study. Sequenced by immunoSEQ multiplex PCR; TCRdb stores in-frame clones only, minus some. The table has some 59,000 clones, roughly 94% seen once. The V gene is TRBV6-5, the J gene TRBJ1-2; weak D call: TRBD1 (6 bases). This receptor was taken from a human donor with breast cancer. This specimen was collected from a patient treated with IRX-2 immunotherapy. CDR3 nucleotides: TGTGCCAGCAGTTACAGCGGAAGGACAGTCGGAACTGGCTACACCTTC. Its translation is CASSYSGRTVGTGYTF.